This is a list of T cell receptor beta chains from one sample in a study of cytomegalovirus exposure and HLA in healthy donors. Libraries were prepared by immunoSEQ multiplex PCR; TCRdb keeps only in-frame clonotypes and omits some of them. The sample records roughly 120,000 clones, over 8% being singletons. The source material was PBMCs. The receptors were gathered from a young man in good health and CMV-seronegative. Both conserved end residues are part of each CDR3. D genes are given only for firm matches. Not all rows give a size; the values are once, few, many and, for expanded clones, a class.

TRBJ2-1 - TRBV14 13 - CASSQNLNSEQFF TGTGCCAGCAGCCAGAATCTAAATAGTGAGCAGTTCTTC
TRBJ1-2 - TRBV10-3 11 - CASGGGLGYTF TGTGCCTCCGGCGGGGGGCTGGGCTACACCTTC
TRBJ2-7 TRBD2 TRBV11-2 16 - CASSLDQASGAYEQYF TGTGCCAGCAGCTTAGATCAGGCTAGCGGCGCCTACGAGCAGTACTTC
TRBJ2-3 TRBD2 TRBV6-1 15 - CASSESGGIADTQYF TGTGCCAGCAGTGAAAGCGGGGGCATCGCAGATACGCAGTATTTT
TRBJ2-3 TRBD2 TRBV18 17 few CASSRTPSGTSTDTQYF TGTGCCAGCTCACGGACCCCTAGCGGGACTAGCACAGATACGCAGTATTTT
TRBJ2-6 - TRBV15 15 - CATSRGGETLRVLTF TGTGCCACCAGCAGAGGAGGTGAGACCCTGCGCGTCCTGACTTTC
TRBJ1-5 - TRBV6-5 14 - CASRSGVGNQPQHF TGTGCCAGCAGGTCAGGGGTTGGCAATCAGCCCCAGCATTTT
TRBJ2-7 - TRBV2 13 few CARRQESSYEQYF TGTGCCCGCAGACAGGAAAGCTCCTACGAGCAGTACTTC
TRBJ2-7 TRBD2 TRBV19 15 few CASSIASGRAHEQYF TGTGCCAGTAGTATAGCCAGCGGGAGGGCCCACGAGCAGTACTTC
TRBJ2-3 TRBD2 TRBV28 18 - CASSSPGLAGGFTDTQYF TGTGCCAGCAGTTCCCCGGGACTAGCGGGAGGTTTCACAGATACGCAGTATTTT
TRBJ2-3 TRBD2 TRBV5-4 15 - CASNPRGGSQDTQYF TGTGCCAGCAACCCCCGGGGCGGGAGTCAGGATACGCAGTATTTT
TRBJ2-5 TRBD2 TRBV7-8 16 - CASSLARLAGVETQYF TGTGCCAGCAGCTTAGCGCGGCTAGCGGGAGTCGAGACCCAGTACTTC
TRBJ2-7 - TRBV5-1 14 few CASSLYSLIYEQYF TGCGCCAGCAGCCTATATAGCCTCATCTACGAGCAGTACTTC
TRBJ2-7 TRBD2 TRBV28 12 - CAAGDSGDEQYF TGTGCCGCGGGGGACTCCGGGGACGAGCAGTACTTC
TRBJ1-5 TRBD1 TRBV28 15 few CASSPWDRQNQPQHF TGTGCCAGCAGTCCCTGGGACAGACAAAATCAGCCCCAGCATTTT
TRBJ2-7 TRBD1 TRBV6-5 15 - CASSYSGTGGYEQYF TGTGCCAGCAGTTACTCCGGGACAGGGGGCTACGAGCAGTACTTC
TRBJ2-3 TRBD2 TRBV5-4 16 few CASTPRGGLVTDTQYF TGTGCCAGCACCCCCCGGGGGGGGTTAGTTACAGATACGCAGTATTTT
TRBJ2-1 - TRBV19 13 few CASSIGPGNEQFF TGTGCCAGTAGTATAGGTCCGGGCAATGAGCAGTTCTTC
TRBJ2-2 - TRBV30 14 few CACNPRPPNGELFF TGTGCCTGCAACCCGAGGCCACCTAACGGGGAGCTGTTTTTT
TRBJ1-1 TRBD1 TRBV11-2 14 - CASSVTGGLGEAFF TGTGCCAGCAGCGTGACAGGGGGCCTTGGAGAAGCTTTCTTT
TRBJ2-7 TRBD1 TRBV19 12 - CASRQGPYEQYF TGTGCCAGCCGACAGGGGCCCTACGAGCAGTACTTC
TRBJ2-2 - TRBV7-2 16 - CASSLAPRGFTGELFF TGTGCCAGCAGCTTAGCCCCGAGGGGGTTTACCGGGGAGCTGTTTTTT
TRBJ2-2 - TRBV12-2 18 - CASRFLHRGRLGTGELFF TGTGCAAGTCGCTTTCTTCACAGGGGGCGCCTGGGCACCGGGGAGCTGTTTTTT
TRBJ1-2 TRBD1 TRBV18 13 few CASSPMDRDGYTF TGTGCCAGCTCACCCATGGACAGGGATGGCTACACCTTC
TRBJ2-7 - TRBV27 11 few CASMGAYEQYF TGTGCCAGCATGGGAGCCTACGAGCAGTACTTC
TRBJ1-3 TRBD1 TRBV30 13 few CAWETGAGNTIYF TGTGCCTGGGAGACAGGGGCTGGAAACACCATATATTTT
TRBJ2-2 TRBD2 TRBV9 20 few CASSPLGLAGGGRYTGELFF TGTGCCAGCAGCCCTCTGGGACTAGCGGGGGGAGGACGTTACACCGGGGAGCTGTTTTTT
TRBJ2-2 - TRBV14 15 - CASSQSEGNTGELFF TGTGCCAGCAGCCAAAGTGAGGGGAACACCGGGGAGCTGTTTTTT
TRBJ2-7 TRBD2 TRBV28 15 - CASSLGGGRYYEQYF TGTGCCAGCAGTTTAGGTGGCGGGAGGTACTACGAGCAGTACTTC
TRBJ2-7 TRBD1 TRBV28 15 - CASSPLGTGIGEQYF TGTGCCAGCAGTCCCCTCGGGACAGGGATAGGGGAGCAGTACTTC
TRBJ2-7 TRBD2 TRBV7-9 13 - CAAGTSGTKEQYF TGTGCCGCCGGGACTAGCGGAACTAAAGAGCAGTACTTC
TRBJ2-7 TRBD1 TRBV7-2 16 few CASSWGQLDFSVEQYF TGTGCCAGCAGCTGGGGACAGTTAGACTTTTCTGTCGAGCAGTACTTC
TRBJ1-1 - TRBV7-6 13 - CASSIPAGTEAFF TGTGCCAGCAGCATACCGGCCGGGACTGAAGCTTTCTTT
TRBJ2-2 TRBD2 TRBV7-2 18 - CASSPGTSGGHNTGELFF TGTGCCAGCAGCCCCGGGACTAGCGGGGGCCATAACACCGGGGAGCTGTTTTTT
TRBJ1-1 TRBD1 TRBV10-3 14 - CAISVTGGQFEAFF TGTGCCATCAGTGTCACAGGGGGACAGTTTGAAGCTTTCTTT
TRBJ2-1 TRBD2 TRBV7-9 16 - CASNDGAGGSYNEQFF TGTGCCAGCAACGACGGGGCGGGGGGTTCCTACAATGAGCAGTTCTTC
TRBJ2-7 - TRBV4-3 15 - CASSQGHLEDYEQYF TGCGCCAGCAGCCAAGGACATTTGGAGGATTACGAGCAGTACTTC
TRBJ1-1 - TRBV29-1 14 - CSAAPGEKNTEAFF TGCAGCGCTGCACCAGGGGAGAAGAACACTGAAGCTTTCTTT
TRBJ2-3 - TRBV5-8 14 - CASSLGQFTDTQYF TGTGCCAGCAGCTTGGGTCAGTTCACAGATACGCAGTATTTT
TRBJ2-2 TRBD2 TRBV5-1 15 - CASSFAGGDTGELFF TGCGCCAGCAGCTTTGCGGGGGGCGACACCGGGGAGCTGTTTTTT
TRBJ2-7 TRBD1 TRBV28 15 - CASSRKDRGLYEQYF TGTGCCAGCAGTCGCAAGGACAGGGGACTCTACGAGCAGTACTTC
TRBJ2-7 - TRBV7-9 13 few CASSVKQGYEQYF TGTGCCAGCAGCGTGAAACAGGGCTACGAGCAGTACTTC
TRBJ2-1 TRBD2 TRBV5-1 14 few CASGRAGPYNEQFF TGCGCCAGCGGCCGAGCGGGACCCTACAATGAGCAGTTCTTC
TRBJ2-7 TRBD1 TRBV5-1 14 few CASSWGQGALEQYF TGCGCCAGCAGCTGGGGACAGGGGGCGCTCGAGCAGTACTTC
TRBJ2-7 - TRBV6-6 13 few CASSSGDGYEQYF TGTGCCAGCAGTTCAGGGGACGGTTACGAGCAGTACTTC
TRBJ1-1 TRBD1 TRBV2 13 few CASGGQANTEAFF TGTGCCAGCGGGGGACAGGCGAACACTGAAGCTTTCTTT
TRBJ1-1 TRBD1 TRBV11-3 14 - CASSPRTGNTEAFF TGTGCCAGCAGCCCGCGGACAGGGAACACTGAAGCTTTCTTT
TRBJ2-7 - TRBV2 14 - CASSPRQVAYEQYF TGTGCCAGCAGTCCACGACAGGTCGCCTACGAGCAGTACTTC